This T cell receptor (beta chain) was captured by sequencing in a study of shared clonotypes between healthy human individuals. Points on this clone: Other DNA sequences of this sample code for an identical CDR3.

Germline CDR1 SEHNR, CDR2 FQNEAQ (reference sequence). V was cut by 1 base and J by 2 bases, with 8 bases left in between. The CDR3 sequence is 14 residues long. TCRdb keeps only in-frame clones here, not all; method: immunoSEQ multiplex PCR. The table shows about 960,000 clones, with around three quarters occurring only once. The chain links TRBV7-9 to TRBJ2-5; D gene uncertain. Material: memory CD4+ T cells sorted from blood. Subset noted: CD45RA-negative fraction. The sequence derives from a man aged 18 to 29 in good health. Here the CDR3 DNA reads TGTGCCAGCAGCTTAGGAGGCCAGCAAGAGACCCAGTACTTC. Translation: CASSLGGQQETQYF. The full variable domain, rest sourced from reference TRBV7-9 and TRBJ2-5, is DTGVSQNPRHKITKRGQNVTFRCDPISEHNRLYWYRQTLGQGPEFLTYFQNEAQLEKSRLLSDRFSAERPKGSFSTLEIQRTEQGDSAMYLCASSLGGQQETQYFGPGTRLLVL.